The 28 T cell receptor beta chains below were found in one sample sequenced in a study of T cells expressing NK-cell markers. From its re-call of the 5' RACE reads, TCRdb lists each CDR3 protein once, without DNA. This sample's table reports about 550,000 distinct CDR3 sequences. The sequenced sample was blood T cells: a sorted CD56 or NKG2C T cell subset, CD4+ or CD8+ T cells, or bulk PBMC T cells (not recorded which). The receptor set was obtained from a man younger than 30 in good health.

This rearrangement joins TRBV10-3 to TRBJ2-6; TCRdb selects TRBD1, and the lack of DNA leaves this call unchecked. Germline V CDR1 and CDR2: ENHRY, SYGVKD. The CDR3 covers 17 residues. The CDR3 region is CAISEGGLISGANVLTF.

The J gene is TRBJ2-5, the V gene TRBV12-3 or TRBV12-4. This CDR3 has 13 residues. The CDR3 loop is CASSFSPVETQYF.

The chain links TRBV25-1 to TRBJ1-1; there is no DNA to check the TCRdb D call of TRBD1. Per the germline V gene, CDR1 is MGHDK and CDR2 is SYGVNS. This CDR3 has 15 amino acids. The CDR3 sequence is CASSEGGGLRTEAFF. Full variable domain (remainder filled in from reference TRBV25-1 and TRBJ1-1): EADIYQTPRYLVIGTGKKITLECSQTMGHDKMYWYQQDPGMELHLIHYSYGVNSTEKGDLSSESTVSRIRTEHFPLTLESARPSHTSQYLCASSEGGGLRTEAFFGQGTRLTVV.

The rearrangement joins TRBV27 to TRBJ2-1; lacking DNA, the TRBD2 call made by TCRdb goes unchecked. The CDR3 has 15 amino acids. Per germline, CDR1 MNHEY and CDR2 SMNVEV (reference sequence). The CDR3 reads CASSLSSPPYSRQFF.

CDR3 protein: CASTPSDEGRAFF. The chain couples TRBV5-1 to TRBJ1-1; TCRdb's D call, TRBD1, is unchecked because there is no DNA. CDR1 SGHRS and CDR2 YFSETQ come from the germline V gene. The CDR3 runs 13 residues.

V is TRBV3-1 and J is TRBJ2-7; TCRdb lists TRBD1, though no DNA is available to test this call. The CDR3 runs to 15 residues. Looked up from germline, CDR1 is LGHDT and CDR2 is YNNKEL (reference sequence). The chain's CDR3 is CASSQGQGASYEQYF.

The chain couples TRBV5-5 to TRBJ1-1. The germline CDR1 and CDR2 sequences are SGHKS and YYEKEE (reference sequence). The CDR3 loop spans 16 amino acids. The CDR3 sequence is CASSLTPNGLNTEAFF.

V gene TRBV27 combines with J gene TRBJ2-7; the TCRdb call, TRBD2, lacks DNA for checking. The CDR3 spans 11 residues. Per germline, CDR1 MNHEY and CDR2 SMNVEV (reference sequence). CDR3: CATEGGDEQYF.

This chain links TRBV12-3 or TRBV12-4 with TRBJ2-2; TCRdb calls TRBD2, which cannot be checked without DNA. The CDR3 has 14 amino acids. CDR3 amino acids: CASSTTSITGELFF.

CDR3 loop: CASSPRERNEQFF. The chain carries TRBV12-3 or TRBV12-4 and TRBJ2-1; there is no DNA to check the TCRdb D call of TRBD1. The CDR3 contains 13 residues.

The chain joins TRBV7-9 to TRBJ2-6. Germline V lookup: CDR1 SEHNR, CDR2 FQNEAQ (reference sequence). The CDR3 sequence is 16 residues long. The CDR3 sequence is CASSFLVGSGANVLTF.

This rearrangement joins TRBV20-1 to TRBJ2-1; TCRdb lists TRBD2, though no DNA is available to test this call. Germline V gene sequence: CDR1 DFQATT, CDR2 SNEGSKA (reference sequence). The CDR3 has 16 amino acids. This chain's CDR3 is CSARPPSGRDHNEQFF.

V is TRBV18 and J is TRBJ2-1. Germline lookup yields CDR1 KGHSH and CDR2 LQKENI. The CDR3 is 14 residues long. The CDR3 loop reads CASSPTGPNNEQFF.

CDR3 sequence: CASSSGNTIYF. The chain carries TRBV7-9 and TRBJ1-3. The length of the CDR3 is 11 residues. CDR1 is SEHNR, CDR2 FQNEAQ, per germline (reference sequence). The whole variable domain, remainder taken from reference TRBV7-9 and TRBJ1-3, is DTGVSQNPRHKITKRGQNVTFRCDPISEHNRLYWYRQTLGQGPEFLTYFQNEAQLEKSRLLSDRFSAERPKGSFSTLEIQRTEQGDSAMYLCASSSGNTIYFGEGSWLTVV.

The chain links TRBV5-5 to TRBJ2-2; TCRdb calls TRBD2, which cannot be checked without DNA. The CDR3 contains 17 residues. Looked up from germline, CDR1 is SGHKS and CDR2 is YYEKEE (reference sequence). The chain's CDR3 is CASSTAGLAENTGELFF.

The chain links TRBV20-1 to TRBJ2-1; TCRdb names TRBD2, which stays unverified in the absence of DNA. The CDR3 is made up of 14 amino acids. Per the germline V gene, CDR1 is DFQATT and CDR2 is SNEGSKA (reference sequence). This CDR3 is CSATWESTYNEQFF.

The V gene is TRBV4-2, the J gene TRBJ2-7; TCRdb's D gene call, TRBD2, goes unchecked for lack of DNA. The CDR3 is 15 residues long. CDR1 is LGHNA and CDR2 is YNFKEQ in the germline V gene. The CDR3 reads CASSQAGTSGSEQYF.

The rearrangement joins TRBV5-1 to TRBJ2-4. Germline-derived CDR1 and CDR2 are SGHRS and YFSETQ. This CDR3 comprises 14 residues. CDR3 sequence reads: CASRTNSNQNIQYF.

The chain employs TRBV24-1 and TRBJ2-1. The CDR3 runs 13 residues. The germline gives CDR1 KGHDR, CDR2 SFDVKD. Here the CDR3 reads CATVRGAYNEQFF.

The CDR3 loop is CASTRQGGTEAFF. The gene calls are TRBV6-6 and TRBJ1-1; TCRdb's D call, TRBD1, is unchecked because there is no DNA. In germline, CDR1 is MNHNY, CDR2 SVGAGI (reference sequence). The CDR3 sequence is 13 residues long.

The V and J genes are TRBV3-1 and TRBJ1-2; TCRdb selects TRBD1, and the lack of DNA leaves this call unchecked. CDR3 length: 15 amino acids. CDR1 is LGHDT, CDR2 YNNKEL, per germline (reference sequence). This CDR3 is CASSQGPNRGKGYTF.

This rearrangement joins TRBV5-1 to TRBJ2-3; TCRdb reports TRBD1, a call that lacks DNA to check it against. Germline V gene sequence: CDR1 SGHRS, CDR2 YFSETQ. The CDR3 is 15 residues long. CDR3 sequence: CASSWADTGTDTQYF.

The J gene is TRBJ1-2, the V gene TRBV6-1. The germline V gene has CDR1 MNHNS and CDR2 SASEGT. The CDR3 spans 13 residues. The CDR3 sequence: CASSEVAADGYTF.

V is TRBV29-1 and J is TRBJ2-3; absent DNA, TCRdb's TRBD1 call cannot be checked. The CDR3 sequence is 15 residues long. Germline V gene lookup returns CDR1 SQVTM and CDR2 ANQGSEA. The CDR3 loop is CSVRRGASQLDTQYF.

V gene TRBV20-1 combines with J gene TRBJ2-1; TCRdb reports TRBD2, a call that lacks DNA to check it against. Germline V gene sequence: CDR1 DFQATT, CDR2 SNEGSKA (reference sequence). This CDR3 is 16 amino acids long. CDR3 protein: CSASGDPGLAGLEQFF.

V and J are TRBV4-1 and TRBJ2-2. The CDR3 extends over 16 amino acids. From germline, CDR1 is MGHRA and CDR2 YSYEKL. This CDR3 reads CASSQVGWTNTGELFF.

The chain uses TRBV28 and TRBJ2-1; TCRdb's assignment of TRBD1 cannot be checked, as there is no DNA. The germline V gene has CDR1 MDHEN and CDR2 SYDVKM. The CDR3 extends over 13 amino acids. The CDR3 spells CASSPGTTNEQFF. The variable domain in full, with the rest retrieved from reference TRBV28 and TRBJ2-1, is DVKVTQSSRYLVKRTGEKVFLECVQDMDHENMFWYRQDPGLGLRLIYFSYDVKMKEKGDIPEGYSVSREKKERFSLILESASTNQTSMYLCASSPGTTNEQFFGPGTRLTVL.

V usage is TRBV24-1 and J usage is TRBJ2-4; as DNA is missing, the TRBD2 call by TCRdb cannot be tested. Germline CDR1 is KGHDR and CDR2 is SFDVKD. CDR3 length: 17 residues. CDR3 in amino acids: CAPVWRERASGKNIQYF.